These 26 T cell receptor beta chains were sequenced from one sample in a study of Graves' ophthalmopathy and Graves' hyperthyroidism. Amplification from RNA transcripts yielded the TCR beta CDR3 regions. RT-PCR in the first round used HTBI primers; a second-round multiplex PCR followed. TCRdb passed the multiplex PCR reads through MiXCR, listing each CDR3 protein once. This sample carries 150,000 to 200,000 distinct CDR3 sequences, around 40% of them seen once, and the ten largest clones take roughly 8.9%. The sequencing sample was made of peripheral blood. These receptors were obtained from a man in his thirties or forties with Graves' ophthalmopathy.

This clonotype was found many times. The chain employs TRBV6-1 and TRBJ1-1; D possibly corresponds to TRBD1 (5 bases). The CDR3 sequence is 16 residues long. Looked up from germline, CDR1 is MNHNS and CDR2 is SASEGT. Trimming took off 2 bases at V and 0 bases at J, with 13 bases between the two ends. CDR3 loop: CASSESLWGLNTEAFF. The CDR3 DNA sequence: TGTGCCAGCAGTGAATCCCTCTGGGGGTTGAACACTGAAGCTTTCTTT.

This clonotype was seen ten or more times. CDR3 region: CAWSSGRQETQYF. CDR3 sequence (DNA): TGTGCCTGGAGTTCCGGGAGGCAAGAGACCCAGTACTTC. The gene calls are TRBV30 and TRBJ2-5, with 7 bases identical to TRBD2. Germline assignment: CDR1 GTSNPN and CDR2 SVGIG (reference sequence). The J segment lost 2 bases and the V segment lost 2 bases, leaving 2 bases of the junction unmatched. The CDR3 sequence is 13 residues long.

This clonotype was counted at least ten times. The rearrangement uses TRBV7-8 and TRBJ2-5; 11 bases align to TRBD2. V was pared by 8 bases and J by 1 base, with 9 bases of the junction left unmatched. Germline-derived CDR1 and CDR2 are SGHVS and FQNEAQ. The CDR3 has 16 residues. The CDR3 bases are TGTGCCAGCTCATTAAGACTAGCGGGGATCCAAGAGACCCAGTACTTC. Translated, it gives CASSLRLAGIQETQYF.

The V gene is TRBV9, the J gene TRBJ2-7, with TRBD1 as a possible D gene (5 bases). Germline V gene data show CDR1 as SGDLS and CDR2 as YYNGEE. The length of the CDR3 is 15 residues. V lost 2 bases to trimming and J lost 1 base, with 13 bases between them. Here the CDR3 DNA reads TGTGCCAGCAGCGTGGGGCTGATTGGATCCTACGAGCAGTACTTC. This encodes CASSVGLIGSYEQYF.

With regard to this clonotype: Germline and junction disagree at one end, which may indicate a read error. V usage is TRBV6-5 and J usage is TRBJ2-2, with 7 bases identical to TRBD2. The CDR3 sequence is 15 residues long. Germline V gene lookup returns CDR1 MNHEY and CDR2 SVGAGI. The DNA for the CDR3 is TGTGCCAGCAGTTTAAGGCTAGCGGACACGGGGGAGCTGTTTTTT. It codes for CASSLRLADTGELFF.

This sequence joins TRBV27 and TRBJ1-1; a weak D match, TRBD1 (5 bases). CDR3 length: 15 residues. V was pared by 7 bases and J by 4 bases, with 19 bases between. Per the germline V gene, CDR1 is MNHEY and CDR2 is SMNVEV (reference sequence). In DNA form, the CDR3 reads TGTGCCAGCAAATTCCAATCCAGGGTCGGCACTGAAGCTTTCTTT. It encodes CASKFQSRVGTEAFF.

The chain is built from TRBV20-1 and TRBJ2-7; 7 bases are shared with TRBD1. This CDR3 spans 15 amino acids. CDR1 is DFQATT, CDR2 SNEGSKA, per germline (reference sequence). The V segment lost 7 bases and the J segment 9 bases; nucleotides outside the gene matches: 21. CDR3 coding DNA: TGCAGTGTCCCCCCCGCGTCGGGACAGACCCTATGGCAGTACTTC. Translated, it gives CSVPPASGQTLWQYF.

The chain couples TRBV6-5 to TRBJ2-7; 10 positions match TRBD2. From germline, CDR1 is MNHEY and CDR2 SVGAGI. There are 17 residues in the CDR3. The ends lost 2 bases at V and 0 bases at J; junction bases unmatched: 7. CDR3 coding DNA: TGTGCCAGCAGTTACGGTTGGGCTAGCGGGGGCTCCTACGAGCAGTACTTC. Protein: CASSYGWASGGSYEQYF.

The chain carries TRBV27 and TRBJ1-2, with TRBD1 matching 7 bases. Trimming took 2 bases from V and 7 from J; bases not matched to a gene: 7. Germline V gene data show CDR1 as MNHEY and CDR2 as SMNVEV (reference sequence). The CDR3 runs 14 residues. CDR3 bases: TGTGCCAGCAGTTTAGCAGGGGGGGGCGGTGGCTACACCTTC. This sequence encodes CASSLAGGGGGYTF.

This clonotype was seen just once. V usage is TRBV6-1 and J usage is TRBJ2-5, with a possible D match to TRBD2 (7 bases). V lost 5 bases and J 1 base, leaving 14 bases between the germline ends. Germline assignment: CDR1 MNHNS and CDR2 SASEGT. CDR3 length equals 15 residues. The CDR3 DNA reads as TGTGCCAGCAGTAAATTGGGGGGGCCCCAAGAGACCCAGTACTTC. This translates into CASSKLGGPQETQYF.

This chain joins TRBV12-3 or TRBV12-4 and TRBJ1-1, with unresolved D. V gave up 6 bases and J gave up 0 bases, with 8 bases separating them. The CDR3 has 13 amino acids. CDR3: CASSSRVNTEAFF. CDR3 nucleotide sequence: TGTGCCAGCAGCTCACGAGTGAACACTGAAGCTTTCTTT.

V is TRBV2 and J is TRBJ1-2, with D possibly TRBD1 on 5 matching bases. The CDR3 is 15 amino acids. V was shortened by 1 base and J by 4 bases, with 13 bases between the two germline ends. The germline gives CDR1 SNHLY, CDR2 FYNNEI. In nucleotides, the CDR3 is TGTGCCAGCAGTGAAGGGGCAGGGCTGTTCTATGGCTACACCTTC. It yields the protein CASSEGAGLFYGYTF.

This clonotype was counted ten times or more. The chain carries TRBV7-2 and TRBJ2-7; D call uncertain. Germline V gene lookup returns CDR1 SGHTA and CDR2 FQGNSA. Trimming cost V 5 bases and J 3 bases, with 14 bases left between them. The CDR3 has 14 amino acids. CDR3 sequence (DNA): TGTGCCAGCAGCCGGGTCGATACGGGCTACGAGCAGTACTTC. Translation: CASSRVDTGYEQYF.

The genes are TRBV12-5 and TRBJ1-1; D call uncertain. V lost 5 bases, J lost 6 bases, and 10 bases lay in between. CDR1 LGHNT and CDR2 FRNRAP come from the germline V gene. CDR3 length: 12 amino acids. Here the CDR3 DNA reads TGTGCTAGTGGTCCGCAGATGGCTGAAGCTTTCTTT. This gives the protein CASGPQMAEAFF. Complete variable domain (other parts from reference TRBV12-5 and TRBJ1-1): DARVTQTPRHKVTEMGQEVTMRCQPILGHNTVFWYRQTMMQGLELLAYFRNRAPLDDSGMPKDRFSAEMPDATLATLKIQPSEPRDSAVYFCASGPQMAEAFFGQGTRLTVV.

This clonotype was seen many times. This rearrangement joins TRBV6-5 to TRBJ1-2; the match to TRBD1 covers 7 bases. The V gene's germline CDR1 is MNHEY and CDR2 SVGAGI. This CDR3 has 13 amino acids. Unmatched junction bases numbered 0, after V lost 2 bases and J lost 3 bases. The CDR3 DNA reads TGTGCCAGCAGTTACCAGGGGGACTATGGCTACACCTTC. It codes for CASSYQGDYGYTF.

This clonotype came up many times. The J gene is TRBJ1-2, the V gene TRBV29-1; maybe TRBD1 (5 bases). The ends were cut back, 5 bases at V and 4 bases at J, with 8 bases in the middle. Germline assignment: CDR1 SQVTM and CDR2 ANQGSEA. The CDR3 has 11 residues. The CDR3 protein is CSVQGGYGYTF. The CDR3, as DNA: TGCAGCGTTCAGGGAGGCTATGGCTACACCTTC.

The chain is built from TRBV5-1 and TRBJ2-7; D could derive from TRBD1 or TRBD2 (5 bases each). Trimming stripped 1 base from V and 6 bases from J, with 14 bases between. The CDR3 has 14 amino acids. Germline CDR1 and CDR2: SGHRS and YFSETQ. CDR3 sequence reads: CASSLSHGGSEQYF. For the CDR3, the DNA is TGCGCCAGCAGCTTGTCACATGGGGGTTCCGAGCAGTACTTC.

This clonotype was seen ten or more times. The rearrangement uses TRBV20-1 and TRBJ2-5; 15 positions agree with TRBD2. The CDR3 is made up of 17 amino acids. CDR1 is DFQATT and CDR2 is SNEGSKA in the germline V gene (reference sequence). J lost 3 bases, V lost 2 bases, and 7 bases had no gene match. CDR3 loop: CSARPGTSGRREETQYF. DNA for the CDR3: TGCAGTGCTAGACCCGGGACTAGCGGGAGGAGAGAAGAGACCCAGTACTTC.

This clonotype was recorded a few times. This chain joins TRBV12-3 or TRBV12-4 and TRBJ2-7; possibly TRBD1 for D (6 bases). The CDR3 is 14 residues long. V shed 6 bases and J shed 0 bases, with 12 bases lying between them. CDR3 sequence reads: CASRTDRSSYEQYF. Written as DNA, the CDR3 is TGTGCCAGCAGAACAGACAGGAGCTCCTACGAGCAGTACTTC.

This clonotype occurred a few times. The V and J genes are TRBV20-1 and TRBJ2-5; 10 bases are a match to TRBD2. Trimming cost V 6 bases and J 7 bases; bases outside gene matches: 8. The CDR3 extends over 13 amino acids. CDR1 and CDR2 from the germline V gene are DFQATT and SNEGSKA (reference sequence). DNA for the CDR3: TGCAGTGCCGGGACTAGCGCAGAGGGGACCCAGTACTTC. Amino acids: CSAGTSAEGTQYF.

This clonotype was seen ten or more times. V is TRBV12-3 or TRBV12-4 and J is TRBJ2-7; D is unclear. CDR3 length equals 12 residues. Trimming removed 7 bases from V and 6 bases from J, with 13 bases in between. For the CDR3, the DNA is TGTGCCAGCACTTTGGGTAGAGCCGAGCAGTACTTC. It translates to CASTLGRAEQYF.

In its sample, this clonotype was seen many times. The chain uses TRBV12-3 or TRBV12-4 and TRBJ1-1; TRBD1 is a possible D gene (5 bases). With 2 bases removed from V and 6 bases from J, the gap between germline ends came to 16 bases. The CDR3 is 15 amino acids. The CDR3 DNA sequence: TGTGCCAGCAGTTTACAGGGTTCCATAGGGTCTGAAGCTTTCTTT. It is translated as CASSLQGSIGSEAFF.

CDR3 region: CASSPGGRMNTEAFF. The CDR3 nucleotides are TGTGCCAGCAGCCCCGGGGGCAGAATGAACACTGAAGCTTTCTTT. This chain uses TRBV28 with TRBJ1-1, with a possible D match to TRBD1 (6 bases). Trimming took off 6 bases at V and 0 bases at J, with 14 bases between the two ends. Germline V lookup: CDR1 MDHEN, CDR2 SYDVKM. This CDR3 contains 15 residues.

The rearrangement links TRBV28 to TRBJ2-5; D is perhaps TRBD1 (6 bases). The CDR3 runs to 14 residues. With 2 bases removed from V and 5 bases from J, the gap between germline ends came to 12 bases. Looked up from germline, CDR1 is MDHEN and CDR2 is SYDVKM. CDR3 coding DNA: TGTGCCAGCAGTTTACCAGGGGCTGGGGAGACCCAGTACTTC. Protein sequence: CASSLPGAGETQYF.

This clonotype has ten or more counts. V and J are TRBV5-1 and TRBJ2-2, with TRBD2 identical over 7 bases. CDR1 SGHRS and CDR2 YFSETQ come from the germline V gene. The CDR3 contains 17 residues. With V trimmed by 2 bases and J by 0 bases, 7 bases remained unmatched. CDR3 protein: CASSLYLAEPNTGELFF. DNA for the CDR3: TGCGCCAGCAGCTTATATCTAGCGGAGCCGAACACCGGGGAGCTGTTTTTT. Filled out from reference TRBV5-1 and TRBJ2-2, the complete variable domain reads KAGVTQTPRYLIKTRGQQVTLSCSPISGHRSVSWYQQTPGQGLQFLFEYFSETQRNKGNFPGRFSGRQFSNSRSEMNVSTLELGDSALYLCASSLYLAEPNTGELFFGEGSRLTVL.

This chain links TRBV13 with TRBJ2-7, with 8 nucleotides matching TRBD1. From germline, CDR1 is PRHDT and CDR2 FYEKMQ (reference sequence). The CDR3 sequence is 16 residues long. V shed 3 bases and J 5 bases; nucleotides not matched to a gene: 12. Here the CDR3 reads CASSFDRGSPQDEQYF. Written as DNA, the CDR3 is TGTGCCAGCAGCTTTGACAGGGGAAGTCCCCAAGACGAGCAGTACTTC.